The rows below give T cell receptor beta chains drawn from one sample of a study of identical twins. TCRdb reprocessed the 5' RACE reads with MiXCR, giving one entry per CDR3 protein. The table records some 500,000 distinct CDR3 sequences, roughly an eighth of them present only once. Another study also made use of these data, one on yellow fever vaccine responses in identical twins.

The sequencing sample was made of CD4+ T cells sorted from blood. Receptor source: a woman under 30 in good health. Each CDR3 is given with its conserved first and last residue. The D gene is left open where the match is weak. Expanded clones are given a class, and other clones once, few, many or no size at all.

DNA,CDR3,size,V,J,D
TGTGCCAGCAGCTTGTACAGGGAGGCGTCTGGGGCCAACGTCCTGACTTTC,CASSLYREASGANVLTF,few,TRBV7-2,TRBJ2-6,-
TGTGCCAGCACCCAAGGCGGGTACAGTACAGATACGCAGTATTTT,CASTQGGYSTDTQYF,few,TRBV7-2,TRBJ2-3,-
TGTGCCTGGAGTGTTGGAAACACCATATATTTT,CAWSVGNTIYF,-,TRBV30,TRBJ1-3,-
TGTGCCACCAAAGGACTAGCGGGGGGGATAGCCAAAAACATTCAGTACTTC,CATKGLAGGIAKNIQYF,few,TRBV15,TRBJ2-4,TRBD2
TGTGCCAGCAGTTTAGTGCGGCCAGGGGGCATGGACGAGCAGTACTTC,CASSLVRPGGMDEQYF,few,TRBV12-3/TRBV12-4,TRBJ2-7,TRBD1
TGCAGCGCCCGACAGGGGTTGAACGAGCAGTACTTC,CSARQGLNEQYF,few,TRBV29-1,TRBJ2-7,TRBD1
TGCGCCAGCAGGGACACGGCAGGGCCGTACTTC,CASRDTAGPYF,-,TRBV5-1,TRBJ2-7,-
TGTGCCAGCAGCTTGCCCCTCGGGACTAGCGGGAGAGAGACCCAGTACTTC,CASSLPLGTSGRETQYF,few,TRBV7-9,TRBJ2-5,TRBD2
TGTGCCAGCAGGATGGGCGAGCAGTACTTC,CASRMGEQYF,few,TRBV21-1,TRBJ2-7,-
TGTGCCAGCAGCGAAGGGGGAGCCGAGCAGTACTTC,CASSEGGAEQYF,few,TRBV7-2,TRBJ2-7,-
TGTGCCAGCAGTGTAAGCGGGAGGTCCTACAATGAGCAGTTCTTC,CASSVSGRSYNEQFF,-,TRBV28,TRBJ2-1,TRBD2
TGTGCCAGCAGCCAAGGGACAGGGGCATATGGCTACACCTTC,CASSQGTGAYGYTF,-,TRBV3-1,TRBJ1-2,TRBD1
TGTGCCAGCAGTGATACAGGACTAGCGGGGGGCGAGCAGTACTTC,CASSDTGLAGGEQYF,-,TRBV2,TRBJ2-7,TRBD2
TGTGCCAGCAGCTCCGATTGCAGGGGATTCTACGAGCAGTACTTC,CASSSDCRGFYEQYF,-,TRBV21-1,TRBJ2-7,-
TGTGCCAGCACGGCGAACTCTGGGGCCAACGTCCTGACTTTC,CASTANSGANVLTF,-,TRBV12-3/TRBV12-4,TRBJ2-6,-
TGCAGTGCTAGAGTGGGGACGGCGAGTAGCGGAGCCTACAATGAGCAGTTCTTC,CSARVGTASSGAYNEQFF,few,TRBV20-1,TRBJ2-1,-
TGTGCCAGCAGCCACTCCCCGGGACTAGTGAACACCGGGGAGCTGTTTTTT,CASSHSPGLVNTGELFF,many,TRBV4-2,TRBJ2-2,TRBD2
TGTGCCAGCTCACCACCGAGTCACCAAGGGGGCACTGAAGCTTTCTTT,CASSPPSHQGGTEAFF,few,TRBV18,TRBJ1-1,-
TGTGCCAGCAATAGGCAGGGAGGCTACAATGAGCAGTTCTTC,CASNRQGGYNEQFF,many,TRBV12-3/TRBV12-4,TRBJ2-1,-
TGTGCCAGCTCACCACAGGGGAACACTGAAGCTTTCTTT,CASSPQGNTEAFF,many,TRBV18,TRBJ1-1,-
TGTGCCAGCAGCCAAATTGTTGGTGAGCAGTTCTTC,CASSQIVGEQFF,-,TRBV12-3/TRBV12-4,TRBJ2-1,-
TGTGCCAGCAGTGAAGCCTTAGGGGGCGCGAACACCGGGGAGCTGTTTTTT,CASSEALGGANTGELFF,few,TRBV6-1,TRBJ2-2,TRBD1
TGCAGTGCAAAACAGGGGGCGGGATCCTACGAGCAGTACTTC,CSAKQGAGSYEQYF,few,TRBV20-1,TRBJ2-7,TRBD1
TGCGCCAGCAGCCTAAACCGCGGACAAACGGGGCGGGAGGCACGCTCCTACGAGCAGTACTTC,CASSLNRGQTGREARSYEQYF,-,TRBV5-1,TRBJ2-7,TRBD2
TGCAGTGCTCCGGGACAGGGTACATTGGCCGGGGAGCTGTTTTTT,CSAPGQGTLAGELFF,few,TRBV20-1,TRBJ2-2,TRBD1
TGTGCCAGCTCCGGGACAGGCCGCTACAATGAGCAGTTCTTC,CASSGTGRYNEQFF,-,TRBV18,TRBJ2-1,TRBD1
TGTGCCAGCAGGCCGGGACAGACCTATGGCTACACCTTC,CASRPGQTYGYTF,few,TRBV6-2/TRBV6-3,TRBJ1-2,TRBD1
TGTGCCAGCAGCCTACCGGGACAGAAAGAGACCCAGTACTTC,CASSLPGQKETQYF,-,TRBV6-1,TRBJ2-5,TRBD1
TGTGCCAGCAGCTTAGCGATAGATACTACCTACGAGCAGTACTTC,CASSLAIDTTYEQYF,-,TRBV7-2,TRBJ2-7,-
TGTGCCAGCAGCCTCATTAGCCGGGGGCAAGGGGAGCAGTTCTTC,CASSLISRGQGEQFF,few,TRBV11-2,TRBJ2-1,-
TGCGCCAGCAGCCATGGCACCGGGGAGCTGTTTTTT,CASSHGTGELFF,many,TRBV4-3,TRBJ2-2,-
TGCGCCAGCAGCCGAACAGGACTAGCGGGAGACACGGGGTCCTACAATGAGCAGTTCTTC,CASSRTGLAGDTGSYNEQFF,-,TRBV5-1,TRBJ2-1,TRBD2
TGTGCCAGCAGCTTAGGCGTCAGGGCGGGAGTGGGTAATGAGCAGTTCTTC,CASSLGVRAGVGNEQFF,many,TRBV7-2,TRBJ2-1,TRBD2
TGCGCCAGCAGCTTAGGTTCCTGGACTCTGAACACTGAAGCTTTCTTT,CASSLGSWTLNTEAFF,-,TRBV5-1,TRBJ1-1,-
TGTGCCAGCAGCCTTGGGGGGGGGCCTGCCTACGAGCAGTACTTC,CASSLGGGPAYEQYF,-,TRBV11-3,TRBJ2-7,-
TGTGCCAGCAGCTTGGCAACTAGCGGTTTCTACAATGAGCAGTTCTTC,CASSLATSGFYNEQFF,-,TRBV5-5,TRBJ2-1,TRBD2
TGTGCCATCAGTAACTATGGGACGGCAACCTACGAGCAGTACTTC,CAISNYGTATYEQYF,-,TRBV10-3,TRBJ2-7,-
TGTGCCAGCAGCCCACAACTAGGGAGGGCTGAGCAGTTCTTC,CASSPQLGRAEQFF,few,TRBV11-2,TRBJ2-1,TRBD2
TGTGCCAGCAAAAGCCCGGGAGGAAGCAAAAACATTCAGTACTTC,CASKSPGGSKNIQYF,-,TRBV11-2,TRBJ2-4,TRBD2
TGCAGTGCTCCCACCGATTGGCGCTCTGGGGCCAACGTCCTGACTTTC,CSAPTDWRSGANVLTF,once,TRBV20-1,TRBJ2-6,-
TGTGCCAGCAGCGTAGATTTCCAGGGGGTAGGTCTGGGGGCCAACGTCCTGACTTTC,CASSVDFQGVGLGANVLTF,few,TRBV9,TRBJ2-6,TRBD1
TGTGCCAGCAGCAGGTCGAACACCGGGGAGCTGTTTTTT,CASSRSNTGELFF,many,TRBV27,TRBJ2-2,-
TGTGCCAGCAGTTTAAACAGGGGGCGTGCGATAGATACGCAGTATTTT,CASSLNRGRAIDTQYF,-,TRBV28,TRBJ2-3,TRBD1
TGCAGTGCTCCCCGGACTGCACTCGATACGCAGTATTTT,CSAPRTALDTQYF,-,TRBV20-1,TRBJ2-3,-
TGTGCCAGCTCACGTGGGGGACAGATTACCTACAATGAGCAGTTCTTC,CASSRGGQITYNEQFF,-,TRBV18,TRBJ2-1,TRBD1
TGTGCCAGCAGTTTACAGGCGGGAGGGCCTCCCGAGCAGTACTTC,CASSLQAGGPPEQYF,many,TRBV12-3/TRBV12-4,TRBJ2-7,TRBD2